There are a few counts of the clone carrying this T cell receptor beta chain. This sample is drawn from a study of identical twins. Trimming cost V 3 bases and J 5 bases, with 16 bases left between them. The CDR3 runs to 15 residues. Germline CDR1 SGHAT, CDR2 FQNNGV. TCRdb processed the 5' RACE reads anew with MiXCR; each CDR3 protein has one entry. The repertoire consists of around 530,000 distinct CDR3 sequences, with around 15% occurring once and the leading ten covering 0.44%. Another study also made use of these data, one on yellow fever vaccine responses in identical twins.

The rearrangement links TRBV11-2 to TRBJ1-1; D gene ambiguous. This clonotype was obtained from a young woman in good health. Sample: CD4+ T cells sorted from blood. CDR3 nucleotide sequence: TGTGCCAGCAGCTTCGCAGGCCCTTTGGGGACTGAAGCTTTCTTT. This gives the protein CASSFAGPLGTEAFF.